What follows describes a single T cell receptor (beta chain). Its antigen is unknown. The germline V gene has CDR1 SGHVS and CDR2 FNYEAQ. V lost 0 bases, J lost 2 bases, and 8 bases lay in between. This CDR3 has 15 residues. The table came from immunoSEQ multiplex PCR; TCRdb's copy has only in-frame clones and leaves some out. The data show roughly 200,000 clones, roughly 91% seen once. The entry originates in a study of T cell responses to AZD1222 COVID-19 vaccine. Broader study findings: Two AZD1222 doses significantly raised spike-specific TCR breadth and depth over controls.

This sequence originates from an adult in good health. V usage is TRBV7-6 and J usage is TRBJ1-3, with D hard to call. Sequencing used peripheral blood, obtained on day 0 of MenACWY control vaccination. The CDR3 here is CASSLAGITGNTIYF. DNA of the CDR3: TGTGCCAGCAGCTTAGCAGGGATTACTGGAAACACCATATATTTT.